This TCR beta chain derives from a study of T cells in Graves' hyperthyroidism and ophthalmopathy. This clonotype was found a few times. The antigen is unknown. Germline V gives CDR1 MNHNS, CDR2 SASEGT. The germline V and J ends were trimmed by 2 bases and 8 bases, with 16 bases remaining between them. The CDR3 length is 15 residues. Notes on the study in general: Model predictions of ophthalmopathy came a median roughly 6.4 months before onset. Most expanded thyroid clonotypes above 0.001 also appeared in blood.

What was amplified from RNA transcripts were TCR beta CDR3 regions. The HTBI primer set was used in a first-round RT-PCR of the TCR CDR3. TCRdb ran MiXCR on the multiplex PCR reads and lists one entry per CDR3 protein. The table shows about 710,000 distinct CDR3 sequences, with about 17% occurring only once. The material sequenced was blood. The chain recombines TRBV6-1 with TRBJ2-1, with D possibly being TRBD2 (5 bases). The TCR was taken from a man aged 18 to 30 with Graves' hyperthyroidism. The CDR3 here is CASSEHSRVGDEQFF. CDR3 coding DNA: TGTGCCAGCAGTGAACATTCGAGGGTGGGAGATGAGCAGTTCTTC.